These 31 T cell receptor beta chains originate from one sample sequenced in a study of blood T cells in healthy people across ages. A second roughly 6 to 12 cycle PCR used barcoded and J-beta primers. TCRdb reanalysed the 5' RACE reads using MiXCR and keeps one entry per CDR3 protein. The sample includes approximately 800,000 distinct CDR3 sequences, 56% of them seen just once. What was sequenced was blood. These receptor sequences come from a middle-aged man in good health.

This clonotype showed up just once. The V gene is TRBV11-3, the J gene TRBJ2-5; 7 bases agree with TRBD1. The assigned J gene may be wrong: the sequence end matches TRBJ2-7 better. The CDR3 has 15 amino acids. Germline CDR1 and CDR2: SGHNT and YENEEA. CDR3 residues: CASSENRDSLYEQYF. For the CDR3, the DNA is TGTGCCAGCAGCGAAAATCGGGACAGCCTATACGAGCAGTACTTC.

J is TRBJ1-5 and V is TRBV20-1; D may be TRBD1 (5 bases). Trimming cost V 4 bases and J 3 bases, with 13 bases left between them. This CDR3 has 14 residues. Germline CDR1 DFQATT, CDR2 SNEGSKA (reference sequence). CDR3 nucleotides: TGCAGTGCTATACAGGATGCGGACAATCAGCCCCAGCATTTT. Protein sequence: CSAIQDADNQPQHF.

This chain links TRBV19 with TRBJ2-1; 11 bases match TRBD1. CDR1 is LNHDA and CDR2 is SQIVND in the germline V gene (reference sequence). Trimming at V came to 5 bases and at J to 1 base, leaving 1 base not matched to a gene. The CDR3 sequence is 15 residues long. DNA for the CDR3: TGTGCCAGTAGTGGACAGGGGGCGTCCTACAATGAGCAGTTCTTC. Translation: CASSGQGASYNEQFF. Complete variable domain (other parts from reference TRBV19 and TRBJ2-1): DGGITQSPKYLFRKEGQNVTLSCEQNLNHDAMYWYRQDPGQGLRLIYYSQIVNDFQKGDIAEGYSVSREKKESFPLTVTSAQKNPTAFYLCASSGQGASYNEQFFGPGTRLTVL.

The chain combines TRBV13 with TRBJ2-7; D is ambiguous. With 4 bases removed from V and 4 bases from J, the gap between germline ends came to 14 bases. Germline V gene lookup returns CDR1 PRHDT and CDR2 FYEKMQ (reference sequence). This CDR3 has 14 amino acids. For the CDR3, the DNA is TGTGCCAGCAGCTCGGCACTAAAACTGTACGAGCAGTACTTC. Its protein product is CASSSALKLYEQYF.

As concerns this clonotype: A read error may be the cause here, since a much bigger clone is one base away. The chain couples TRBV5-6 to TRBJ1-2; TRBD1 agrees at 7 bases. The germline CDR1 and CDR2 sequences are SGHDT and YYEEEE. Germline trimming cut 6 bases from V and 1 base from J; bases unmatched to any gene: 9. There are 15 residues in the CDR3. This CDR3 is CASTEGGDSNYGYTF. The CDR3 DNA is TGTGCCAGCACCGAAGGGGGGGACAGTAACTATGGCTACACCTTC.

The V and J genes are TRBV15 and TRBJ1-2; a weak D match, TRBD1 (5 bases). Trimming shortened V by 0 bases and J by 6 bases, and 14 bases separated the two germline ends. CDR3 length: 15 residues. Germline V CDR1 and CDR2: LNHNV, YYDKDF (reference sequence). This CDR3 reads CATSRDGLGAHGYTF. For the CDR3, the DNA is TGTGCCACCAGCAGAGATGGTTTAGGGGCACATGGCTACACCTTC.

In regard to this clonotype: The junction shows a germline mismatch at one end, possibly a read error. The chain combines TRBV27 with TRBJ1-5, with a tentative D call TRBD1 (6 bases). The CDR3 spans 15 residues. The germline V gene encodes CDR1 MNHEY and CDR2 SMNVEV (reference sequence). The CDR3 reads CASSQGRPGNQPQPF. The CDR3 DNA sequence: TGTGCCAGCAGTCAGGGGCGCCCGGGCAATCAGCCCCAGCCTTTT.

This chain joins TRBV4-3 and TRBJ2-1; 7 bases match TRBD2. CDR3 size: 15 residues. Germline CDR1 and CDR2: LGHNA and YSLEER. V was pared by 1 base and J by 4 bases, with 4 bases of the junction left unmatched. The CDR3: CASSQGREGYNEQFF. The CDR3 region has the DNA TGCGCCAGCAGCCAAGGCAGGGAGGGATACAATGAGCAGTTCTTC.

The chain couples TRBV6-6 to TRBJ2-6, with 9 bases that match TRBD2. V shed 6 bases, J shed 0 bases, and the junction held 6 bases outside the gene matches. The CDR3 contains 17 residues. Germline loops: CDR1 MNHNY, CDR2 SVGAGI (reference sequence). The CDR3 sequence is CASSIAGEISGANVLTF. CDR3 coding DNA: TGTGCCAGCAGCATAGCGGGAGAGATCTCTGGGGCCAACGTCCTGACTTTC.

V and J are TRBV7-9 and TRBJ1-5; TRBD1 aligns across 9 bases. Looked up from germline, CDR1 is SEHNR and CDR2 is FQNEAQ (reference sequence). This CDR3 comprises 14 residues. The V segment lost 6 bases and the J segment 9 bases; nucleotides outside the gene matches: 9. CDR3 sequence: CASRRQGVIRPQHF. DNA for the CDR3: TGTGCCAGCAGACGACAGGGGGTAATCCGGCCCCAGCATTTT.

V is TRBV12-3 or TRBV12-4 and J is TRBJ1-4, with 10 bases fitting TRBD1. Trimming cost V 6 bases and J 8 bases; bases outside gene matches: 12. The CDR3 is made up of 16 amino acids. CDR3 coding DNA: TGTGCCAGCAGGCGTGATCCGGGACAGGGGAGAGAAAAACTGTTTTTT. It is translated as CASRRDPGQGREKLFF.

This clonotype was observed a few times. V is TRBV28 and J is TRBJ1-5; the match to TRBD1 covers 10 bases. With V trimmed by 6 bases and J by 5 bases, 4 bases remained unmatched. The CDR3 length is 14 residues. Germline-derived CDR1 and CDR2 are MDHEN and SYDVKM. In nucleotides, the CDR3 is TGTGCCAGCAGCCCGGGACAGGGGCATCAGCCCCAGCATTTT. This translates into CASSPGQGHQPQHF.

This rearrangement joins TRBV7-9 to TRBJ2-7; TRBD1 aligns across 10 bases. The CDR3 runs to 15 residues. CDR1 and CDR2 from the germline V gene are SEHNR and FQNEAQ (reference sequence). After removal of 5 bases from V and 0 bases from J, the junction contained 4 bases not matched to a gene. In DNA form, the CDR3 reads TGTGCCAGCAGCGAGCGACAGGGGGCCTCCTACGAGCAGTACTTC. It is translated as CASSERQGASYEQYF.

The CDR3 DNA reads TGTGCCATCACCCGGGTGGGGTCCGGGACAGGCGACTACGAGCAGTACTTC. Translating gives CAITRVGSGTGDYEQYF. The V gene is TRBV10-3, the J gene TRBJ2-7; TRBD1 matches 8 bases. The length of the CDR3 is 17 residues. Looked up from germline, CDR1 is ENHRY and CDR2 is SYGVKD. Trimming removed 7 bases from V and 3 bases from J; junction bases left unmatched: 17.

This clonotype was recorded only once. V usage is TRBV20-1 and J usage is TRBJ2-7; the D is unclear. Trimming removed 3 bases from V and 4 bases from J, with 19 bases in between. The CDR3 extends over 15 amino acids. Germline V CDR1 and CDR2: DFQATT, SNEGSKA (reference sequence). CDR3 DNA sequence: TGCAGTGCTAGGCCCCCTTCAGGTAACCGGTACGAGCAGTACTTC. It yields the protein CSARPPSGNRYEQYF.

The chain uses TRBV11-3 and TRBJ1-1; D not resolved. V lost 4 bases to trimming and J lost 2 bases, with 14 bases between them. CDR3 size: 15 residues. Germline lookup yields CDR1 SGHNT and CDR2 YENEEA. CDR3 amino acids: CASSYEPGANTEAFF. DNA of the CDR3: TGTGCCAGCAGCTACGAACCGGGAGCCAACACTGAAGCTTTCTTT.

The V and J genes are TRBV11-2 and TRBJ2-1, with 10 bases lining up with TRBD2. The CDR3 sequence is 15 residues long. Germline CDR1 and CDR2: SGHAT and FQNNGV. The junction had 6 bases not matched to a gene; V was cut back by 6 bases and J by 4 bases. Written as DNA, the CDR3 is TGTGCCAGCAGTTTTGGAGCGGGAGGGTACAATGAGCAGTTCTTC. Protein product: CASSFGAGGYNEQFF.

The rearrangement links TRBV25-1 to TRBJ2-4; TRBD2 might be the D (6 bases). The DNA end favors TRBJ2-7, so the J call may be wrong. Germline V gene data show CDR1 as MGHDK and CDR2 as SYGVNS. The CDR3 length is 15 residues. For the CDR3, the DNA is TGTGCCAGCAGTGAATTATCGGGGGTTACCTACGAGCAGTACTTC. It encodes CASSELSGVTYEQYF.

This clonotype was seen a few times. V and J are TRBV3-1 and TRBJ2-7, with TRBD1 identical over 10 bases. With V trimmed by 5 bases and J by 3 bases, 7 bases remained unmatched. Germline V gives CDR1 LGHDT, CDR2 YNNKEL (reference sequence). The CDR3 contains 15 residues. The CDR3 coding sequence is TGTGCCAGCAGCGAACCGGGACAGGGGAGCTACGAGCAGTACTTC. This translates into CASSEPGQGSYEQYF.

About this clonotype: This sequence may be a read error, since a much larger clone differs from it by one base. CDR3 sequence (DNA): TGCAGTGCTAGGGGACAGGCTTATGAAGAGACCCAGTACTTC. Protein sequence: CSARGQAYEETQYF. V usage is TRBV20-1 and J usage is TRBJ2-5; TRBD1 agrees at 8 bases. V shed 3 bases, J shed 3 bases, and the junction held 6 bases outside the gene matches. Germline assignment: CDR1 DFQATT and CDR2 SNEGSKA (reference sequence). This CDR3 is built from 14 residues.

The genes are TRBV3-1 and TRBJ1-3; the D gene is possibly TRBD1 (5 bases). V was clipped by 2 bases and J by 3 bases, with 17 bases between them. This CDR3 has 17 amino acids. Looked up from germline, CDR1 is LGHDT and CDR2 is YNNKEL (reference sequence). As DNA, the CDR3 is TGTGCCAGCAGCCAACCCCGCGGGACCTCTGGTGGAAACACCATATATTTT. Protein: CASSQPRGTSGGNTIYF.

There are a few counts of this clonotype. V is TRBV29-1 and J is TRBJ2-3, with D hard to call. Trimming pared 1 base from V and 3 bases from J, leaving 11 bases between. The CDR3 is 14 amino acids. Germline CDR1 is SQVTM and CDR2 is ANQGSEA. For the CDR3, the DNA is TGCAGCGTTGAAGGGGCATTTGCGACAGATACGCAGTATTTT. Its protein product is CSVEGAFATDTQYF.

This clonotype was counted many times. V gene TRBV9 combines with J gene TRBJ2-3; maybe TRBD2 (6 bases). Between the trimmed V and J ends, which lost 1 base and 3 bases, there was a span of 6 bases. In germline, CDR1 is SGDLS, CDR2 YYNGEE. CDR3 length: 13 amino acids. The CDR3 sequence is CASSVRGTDTQYF. The CDR3 nucleotides are TGTGCCAGCAGCGTACGGGGGACAGATACGCAGTATTTT.

The chain combines TRBV6-6 with TRBJ2-3; 8 nucleotides agree with TRBD2. The J segment lost 2 bases and the V segment lost 6 bases, leaving 10 bases of the junction unmatched. CDR1 is MNHNY and CDR2 is SVGAGI in the germline V gene (reference sequence). The CDR3 sequence is 16 residues long. The CDR3 region has the DNA TGTGCCAGCAGCCTACCTGGCGGGGGGTACACAGATACGCAGTATTTT. This translates into CASSLPGGGYTDTQYF.

This clonotype has only a few counts. V gene TRBV10-3 combines with J gene TRBJ2-7; D is undetermined. The length of the CDR3 is 14 residues. CDR1 ENHRY and CDR2 SYGVKD come from the germline V gene. V lost 5 bases and J 0 bases, leaving 11 bases between the germline ends. CDR3 in amino acids: CAISKTVTSYEQYF. The CDR3 DNA reads TGTGCCATCAGTAAGACGGTAACCTCCTACGAGCAGTACTTC.

The chain carries TRBV9 and TRBJ2-5, with TRBD2 identical over 9 bases. CDR3 length: 14 amino acids. Trimming took 2 bases from V and 4 from J; bases not matched to a gene: 3. Germline assignment: CDR1 SGDLS and CDR2 YYNGEE. Here the CDR3 reads CASSVGLAAETQYF. CDR3 nucleotides: TGTGCCAGCAGCGTGGGACTAGCTGCAGAGACCCAGTACTTC.

The chain couples TRBV7-2 to TRBJ1-5, with D tentatively TRBD1 (5 bases). Trimming cost V 2 bases and J 5 bases, with 10 bases left between them. The CDR3 extends over 14 amino acids. Germline lookup yields CDR1 SGHTA and CDR2 FQGNSA. The CDR3 sequence: CASSLSPGYQPQHF. The DNA of the CDR3 is TGTGCCAGCAGCTTATCGCCAGGGTATCAGCCCCAGCATTTT. Based on the CDR3 plus reference TRBV7-2 and TRBJ1-5, the full variable domain is GAGVSQSPSNKVTEKGKDVELRCDPISGHTALYWYRQSLGQGLEFLIYFQGNSAPDKSGLPSDRFSAERTGGSVSTLTIQRTQQEDSAVYLCASSLSPGYQPQHFGDGTRLSIL.

The V call is TRBV6-5, the J call TRBJ2-6; the D is unclear. Trimming stripped 2 bases from V and 0 bases from J, with 5 bases between. This CDR3 region has 15 residues. CDR1 and CDR2 (germline): MNHEY, SVGAGI. This chain's CDR3 is CASSYLDSGANVLTF. Here the CDR3 DNA reads TGTGCCAGCAGTTACCTAGACTCTGGGGCCAACGTCCTGACTTTC.

This clonotype was counted once. The rearrangement joins TRBV12-3 or TRBV12-4 to TRBJ2-2; weak D call: TRBD2 (5 bases). The CDR3 is 14 residues long. Trimming removed 3 bases from V and 4 bases from J, with 9 bases in between. The CDR3 region is CASSLGDGTGELFF. CDR3 in DNA: TGTGCCAGCAGTTTGGGAGACGGCACCGGGGAGCTGTTTTTT.

This clonotype was detected once. V and J are TRBV7-2 and TRBJ2-1, with 8 nucleotides matching TRBD2. CDR1 SGHTA and CDR2 FQGNSA come from the germline V gene. The ends lost 5 bases at V and 3 bases at J; junction bases unmatched: 12. The CDR3 runs 17 residues. The CDR3: CASSRFYPTSGYNEQFF. The DNA for the CDR3 is TGTGCCAGCAGCCGCTTTTATCCCACTAGCGGCTACAATGAGCAGTTCTTC.

The chain combines TRBV12-3 or TRBV12-4 with TRBJ2-1, with 10 bases identical to TRBD2. The CDR3 extends over 17 amino acids. V trimming: 0 bases; J trimming: 5 bases; junction bases outside the gene matches: 7. This CDR3 reads CASSLALQAGGNNEQFF. CDR3 DNA: TGTGCCAGCAGTTTAGCCCTCCAAGCGGGGGGGAACAATGAGCAGTTCTTC.